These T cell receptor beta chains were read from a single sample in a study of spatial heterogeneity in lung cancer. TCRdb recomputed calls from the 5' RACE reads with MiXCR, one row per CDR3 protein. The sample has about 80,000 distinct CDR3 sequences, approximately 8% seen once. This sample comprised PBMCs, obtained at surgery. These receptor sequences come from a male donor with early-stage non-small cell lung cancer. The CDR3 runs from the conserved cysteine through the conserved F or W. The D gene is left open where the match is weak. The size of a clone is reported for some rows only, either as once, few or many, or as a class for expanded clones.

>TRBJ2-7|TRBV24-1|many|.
TGTGCCACCCCGGCTGATTGGACAGCCTACTTC
CATPADWTAYF
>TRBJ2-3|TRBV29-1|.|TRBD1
TGCAGCGCCAGTGGCGGACAGGGGGCTACAGATACGCAGTATTTT
CSASGGQGATDTQYF
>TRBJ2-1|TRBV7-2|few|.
TGTGCCAGCAGCCCAGACCCATTACTCTTGGGGGGCTACAATGAGCAGTTCTTC
CASSPDPLLLGGYNEQFF
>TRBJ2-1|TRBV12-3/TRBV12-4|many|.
TGTGCCAGCAGTCCCGGAGGGGAGCAGTTCTTC
CASSPGGEQFF
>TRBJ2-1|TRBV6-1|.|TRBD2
TGTGCCAGCAGTGAAGCGGCACTAGCGCGTCCCTTCTTC
CASSEAALARPFF
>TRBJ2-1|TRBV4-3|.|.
TGCGCCAGCAGCCAAGAGCAGAGGCTAGGTTACAATGAGCAGTTCTTC
CASSQEQRLGYNEQFF
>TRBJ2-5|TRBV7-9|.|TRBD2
TGTGCCAGCCTACTAGCGGGAGGAGAGACCCAGTACTTC
CASLLAGGETQYF
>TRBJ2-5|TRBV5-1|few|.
TGCGCCAGCAGACCCGGGGGAGGAAAAGAGACCCAGTACTTC
CASRPGGGKETQYF
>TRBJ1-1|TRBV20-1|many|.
TGCAGTGCTAGAGATATCGGACTGGCCATGAACACTGAAGCTTTCTTT
CSARDIGLAMNTEAFF
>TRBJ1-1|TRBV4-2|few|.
TGTGCCAGCAGCCAAGATTCGGCCAAGGGGGTCACGAACACTGAAGCTTTCTTT
CASSQDSAKGVTNTEAFF
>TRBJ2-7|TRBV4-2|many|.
TGTGCCAGCAGCCAAGCCCTGCGGGGAGACTACGAGCAGTACTTC
CASSQALRGDYEQYF
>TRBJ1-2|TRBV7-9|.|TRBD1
TGTGCCAGCAGCACCGGGACAGTTCTCGGCTACACCTTC
CASSTGTVLGYTF
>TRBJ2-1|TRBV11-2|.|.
TGTGCCAGCAGCCCCTCGCGGGTTTACAATGAGCAGTTCTTC
CASSPSRVYNEQFF
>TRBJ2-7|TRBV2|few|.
TGTGCCAGCAGTACCGGGGCCCTTTCCTACGAGCAGTACTTC
CASSTGALSYEQYF
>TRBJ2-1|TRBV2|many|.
TGTGCCAGCACCCTTCAGAGCTCCTACAATGAGCAGTTCTTC
CASTLQSSYNEQFF
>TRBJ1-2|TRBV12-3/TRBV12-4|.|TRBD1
TGTGCCACCCGGGGACAGTCCTATGGCTACACCTTC
CATRGQSYGYTF
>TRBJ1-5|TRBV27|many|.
TGTGCCAGCTCCTTGGGGATGGGCAATCAGCCCCAGCATTTT
CASSLGMGNQPQHF
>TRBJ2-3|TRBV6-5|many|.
TGTGCCAGCAGATTACTGGGGGGAGGCCCCGATACGCAGTATTTT
CASRLLGGGPDTQYF
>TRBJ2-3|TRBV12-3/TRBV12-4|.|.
TGTGCCAGCAGTTTAATTGTAGTCGGCGGTAGCGATACAGATACGCAGTATTTT
CASSLIVVGGSDTDTQYF
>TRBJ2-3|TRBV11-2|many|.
TGTGCCAGCAGCTTAAATAGGGGTCCTGCTTTT
CASSLNRGPAF
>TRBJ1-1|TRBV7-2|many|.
TGTGCCAGCAGCTTATACACTGAAGCTTTCTTT
CASSLYTEAFF
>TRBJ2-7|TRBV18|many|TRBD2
TGTGCCACGCGGACTAGCGGGAACACCTACGAGCAGTACTTC
CATRTSGNTYEQYF
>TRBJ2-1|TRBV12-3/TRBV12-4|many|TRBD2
TGTGCCAGCAGTTTATCCGGGAGGGCCATCAATGAGCAGTTCTTC
CASSLSGRAINEQFF
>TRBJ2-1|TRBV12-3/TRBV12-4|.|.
TGTGCCAGCACCTCCCTAAGGGACTTTTACAATGAGCAGTTCTTC
CASTSLRDFYNEQFF
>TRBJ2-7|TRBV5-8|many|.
TGTGCCAGCAGCGCCGTAGGAGCAGTGGACTTC
CASSAVGAVDF
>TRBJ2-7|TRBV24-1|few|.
TGTGCCTCCTCGATGGGAAGCTCCTACGAGCAGTACTTC
CASSMGSSYEQYF